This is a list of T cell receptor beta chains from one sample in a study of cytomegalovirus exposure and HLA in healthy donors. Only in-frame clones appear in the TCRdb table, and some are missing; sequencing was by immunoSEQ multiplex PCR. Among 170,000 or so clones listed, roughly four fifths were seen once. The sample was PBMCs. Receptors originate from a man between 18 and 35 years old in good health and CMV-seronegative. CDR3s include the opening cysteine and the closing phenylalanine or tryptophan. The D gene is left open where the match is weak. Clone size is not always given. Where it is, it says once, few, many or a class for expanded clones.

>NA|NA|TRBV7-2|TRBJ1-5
TGTGCCAGCAGCTTGGGGGGAGGCAATCAGCCCCAGCATTTT
CASSLGGGNQPQHF
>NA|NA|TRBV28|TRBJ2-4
TGTGCCAGCAGTACCCGAAGGGGGAAAAACATTCAGTACTTC
CASSTRRGKNIQYF
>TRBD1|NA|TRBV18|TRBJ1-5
TGTGCCAGCTCACTAATGGACAGGGCAGGCAATCAGCCCCAGCATTTT
CASSLMDRAGNQPQHF
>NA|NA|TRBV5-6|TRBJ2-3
TGTGCCAGCAGCTATCCTTCAGGGAAGCACACAGATACGCAGTATTTT
CASSYPSGKHTDTQYF
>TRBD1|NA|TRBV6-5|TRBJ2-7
TGTGCCAGCAGGCGCGGACAGGGATCCTACGAGCAGTACTTC
CASRRGQGSYEQYF
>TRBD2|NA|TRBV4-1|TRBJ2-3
TGCGCCAGCAGCCCAGACCTTGTAGCGGGGGGCACAGATACGCAGTATTTT
CASSPDLVAGGTDTQYF
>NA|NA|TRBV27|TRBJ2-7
TGTGCCAGCAGAGCTCAATCATACGAGCAGTACTTC
CASRAQSYEQYF
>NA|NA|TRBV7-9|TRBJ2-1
TGTGCCAGCAGCTTCAGGGTTGGGGTGCGGTCCTACAATGAGCAGTTCTTC
CASSFRVGVRSYNEQFF
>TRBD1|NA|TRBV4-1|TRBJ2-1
TGCGCCAGCAGCCTACGCGACAGGGACAATGAGCAGTTCTTC
CASSLRDRDNEQFF
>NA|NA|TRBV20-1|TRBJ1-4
TGCAGTGCTAGATCGTATGAAAAACTGTTTTTT
CSARSYEKLFF
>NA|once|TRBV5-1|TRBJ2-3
TGCGCCAGCAGAACCGACAGTGGTGGCACAGATACGCAGTATTTT
CASRTDSGGTDTQYF
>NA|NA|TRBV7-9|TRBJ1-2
TGTTCCAGCAGGCAGGGTTATGGCTACACCTTC
CSSRQGYGYTF
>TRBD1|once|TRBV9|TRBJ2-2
TGTGCCAGCAGCTTCCCCGGACAGGGCGGGAACACCGGGGAGCTGTTTTTT
CASSFPGQGGNTGELFF
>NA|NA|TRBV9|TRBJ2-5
TGTGCCACTTATTCTCGGGGGACCCAGTACTTC
CATYSRGTQYF
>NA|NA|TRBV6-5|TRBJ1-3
TGTGCCAGCATCGTTGGAAACACCATATATTTT
CASIVGNTIYF
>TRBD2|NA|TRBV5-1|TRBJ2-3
TGCGCCAGCAGCTTTCAGACTAGCGGGCCCACAGATACGCAGTATTTT
CASSFQTSGPTDTQYF
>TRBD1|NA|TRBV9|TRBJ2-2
TGTGCCAGCAGCGATGGGACAGCACTCTACGCCGGGGAGCTGTTTTTT
CASSDGTALYAGELFF
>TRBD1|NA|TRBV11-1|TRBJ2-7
TGTGCCAGCAGCTTGGGACAGGGGGTCGGTTTCTACGAGCAGTACTTC
CASSLGQGVGFYEQYF
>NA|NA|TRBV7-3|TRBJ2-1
TGTGCCAGCAGCTTGTCGGGAGATGAGCAGTTCTTC
CASSLSGDEQFF
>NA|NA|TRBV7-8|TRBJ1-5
TGTGCCAGCAGCTTTAGTGGCAATCAGCCCCAGCATTTT
CASSFSGNQPQHF
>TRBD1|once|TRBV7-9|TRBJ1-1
TGTGCCAGCAGCCTAGGACAGGGTGGGCGGTGGAACACTGAAGCTTTCTTT
CASSLGQGGRWNTEAFF
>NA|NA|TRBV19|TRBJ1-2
TGTGCCAGTAGTATTGGTACACACTATGGCTACACCTTC
CASSIGTHYGYTF
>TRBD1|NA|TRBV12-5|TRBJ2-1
TGTGCTAGTGGGGCACAGGGGTGGAATGAGCAGTTCTTC
CASGAQGWNEQFF
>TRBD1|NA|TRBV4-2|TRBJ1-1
TGTGCCAGCAGCAACGGACAGGGGGCAGATGAAGCTTTCTTT
CASSNGQGADEAFF
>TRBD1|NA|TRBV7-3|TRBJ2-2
TGTGCCAGCAGCTTTCGACAGGGCCAGTTCGCGAACACCGGGGAGCTGTTTTTT
CASSFRQGQFANTGELFF
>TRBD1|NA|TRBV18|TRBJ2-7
TGTGCCAGCTCACCAAAACAGGGGGGCGAGCAGTACTTC
CASSPKQGGEQYF
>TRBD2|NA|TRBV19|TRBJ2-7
TGTGCCAGTAGTCCGGGACTAGCGGGGATCAACGAGCAGTACTTC
CASSPGLAGINEQYF
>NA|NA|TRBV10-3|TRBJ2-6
TGTGCCATCACCGACACTGGGGCCAACGTCCTGACTTTC
CAITDTGANVLTF
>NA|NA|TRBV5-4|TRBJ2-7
TGTGCCAGCAGCTTGGACAGCCTCTACGAGCAGTACTTC
CASSLDSLYEQYF
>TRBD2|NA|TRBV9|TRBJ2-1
TGTGCCAGCAGGCTAGGGGCTAGCGGGAGCCATGAGCAGTTCTTC
CASRLGASGSHEQFF
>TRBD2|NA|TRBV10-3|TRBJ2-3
TGTGCCATCAGTACTAGCGGGGGGGGATACACAGATACGCAGTATTTT
CAISTSGGGYTDTQYF
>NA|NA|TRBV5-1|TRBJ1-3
TGCGCCAGCAGTGCAGGGGACGGAAACACCATATATTTT
CASSAGDGNTIYF